The clone carrying this TCR beta chain was observed a few times. What it recognizes is unknown. This CDR3 comprises 15 residues. From germline, CDR1 is SGDLS and CDR2 YYNGEE. Trimming stripped 0 bases from V and 0 bases from J, with 9 bases between. This specimen comes from a study of T cells in Graves' hyperthyroidism and ophthalmopathy. The study excluded patients with uncontrolled infection, other autoimmune disease, pregnancy or lactation. TCR beta CDR3 region amplification was performed from RNA transcripts. During a first-round RT-PCR of the TCR CDR3, the HTBI primer set was used. TCRdb processed the multiplex PCR reads anew with MiXCR; each CDR3 protein has one entry. The sample consists of over 650,000 distinct CDR3 sequences, over 40% of them appearing once. Study-level findings and limits: The model forecast ophthalmopathy, anticipating it by a median about six months before onset. Blood also showed most of the thyroid clonotypes that were expanded above 0.001. Ophthalmopathy was separated from stable hyperthyroidism by a 13 V-J model.

This receptor was taken from an adult man with Graves' disease, either hyperthyroidism or ophthalmopathy (not recorded which). Input material: peripheral blood or thyroid tissue (not recorded which). The chain links TRBV9 to TRBJ1-2; no reliable D call. CDR3 coding DNA: TGTGCCAGCAGCGTAGCTGCAGGCTCTAACTATGGCTACACCTTC. As protein: CASSVAAGSNYGYTF.